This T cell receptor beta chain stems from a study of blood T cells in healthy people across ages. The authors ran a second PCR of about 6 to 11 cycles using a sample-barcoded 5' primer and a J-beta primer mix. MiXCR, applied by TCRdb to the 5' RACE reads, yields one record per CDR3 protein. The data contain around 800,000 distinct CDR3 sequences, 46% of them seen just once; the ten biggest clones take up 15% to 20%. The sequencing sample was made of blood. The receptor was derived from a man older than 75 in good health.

The CDR3 sequence: CASSSRPIYEQFF. In DNA, the CDR3 is TGTGCCAGCAGTTCCCGTCCTATCTACGAGCAGTTCTTC. V gene TRBV12-3 or TRBV12-4 combines with J gene TRBJ2-1; D not certain. Trimming removed 4 bases from V and 10 bases from J, with 14 bases in between. The CDR3 contains 13 residues.